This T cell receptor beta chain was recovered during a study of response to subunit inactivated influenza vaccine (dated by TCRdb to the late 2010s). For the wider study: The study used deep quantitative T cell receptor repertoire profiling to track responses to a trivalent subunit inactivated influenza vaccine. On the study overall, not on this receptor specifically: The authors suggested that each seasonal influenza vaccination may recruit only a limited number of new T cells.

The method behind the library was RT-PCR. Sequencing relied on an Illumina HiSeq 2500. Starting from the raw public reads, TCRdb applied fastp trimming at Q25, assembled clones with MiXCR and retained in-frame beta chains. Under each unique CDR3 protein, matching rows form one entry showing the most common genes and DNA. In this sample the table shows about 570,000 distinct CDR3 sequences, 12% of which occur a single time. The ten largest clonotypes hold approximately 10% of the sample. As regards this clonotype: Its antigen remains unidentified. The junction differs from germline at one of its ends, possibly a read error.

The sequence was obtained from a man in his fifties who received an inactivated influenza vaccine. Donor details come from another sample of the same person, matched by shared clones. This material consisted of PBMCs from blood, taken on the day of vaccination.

CDR3 region: CASKRPGTANYGYSF. The base sequence is TGTGCCAGTAAACGTCCCGGGACAGCTAACTATGGCTACTCCTTC. The sequence joins TRBV19 to TRBJ1-2; a stretch of 7 junction bases matches TRBD1. The germline V gene (reference sequence) yields LNHDA for CDR1 and SQIVND for CDR2. Including cysteine and phenylalanine, the CDR3 has 15 amino acids. The read is trimmed to its CDR3 DNA, 45 bases read in frame from base 1.